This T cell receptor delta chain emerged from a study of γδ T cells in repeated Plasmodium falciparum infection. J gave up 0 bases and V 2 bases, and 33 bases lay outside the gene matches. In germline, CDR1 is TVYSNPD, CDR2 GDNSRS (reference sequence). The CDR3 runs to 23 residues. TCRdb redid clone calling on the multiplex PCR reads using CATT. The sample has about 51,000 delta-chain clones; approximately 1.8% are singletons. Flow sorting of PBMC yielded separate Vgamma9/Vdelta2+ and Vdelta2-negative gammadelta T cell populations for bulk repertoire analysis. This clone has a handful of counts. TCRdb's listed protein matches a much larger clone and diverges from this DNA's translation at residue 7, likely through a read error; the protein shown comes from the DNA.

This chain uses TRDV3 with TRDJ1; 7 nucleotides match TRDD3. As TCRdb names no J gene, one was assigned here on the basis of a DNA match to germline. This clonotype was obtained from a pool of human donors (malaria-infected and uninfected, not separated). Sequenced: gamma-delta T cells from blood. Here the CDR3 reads CAFPGPLTGDSSYLFLYTDKLIF. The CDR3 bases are TGTGCCTTTCCCGGGCCCCTTACTGGGGATAGTAGCTACCTTTTTTTGTACACCGATAAACTCATCTTT.